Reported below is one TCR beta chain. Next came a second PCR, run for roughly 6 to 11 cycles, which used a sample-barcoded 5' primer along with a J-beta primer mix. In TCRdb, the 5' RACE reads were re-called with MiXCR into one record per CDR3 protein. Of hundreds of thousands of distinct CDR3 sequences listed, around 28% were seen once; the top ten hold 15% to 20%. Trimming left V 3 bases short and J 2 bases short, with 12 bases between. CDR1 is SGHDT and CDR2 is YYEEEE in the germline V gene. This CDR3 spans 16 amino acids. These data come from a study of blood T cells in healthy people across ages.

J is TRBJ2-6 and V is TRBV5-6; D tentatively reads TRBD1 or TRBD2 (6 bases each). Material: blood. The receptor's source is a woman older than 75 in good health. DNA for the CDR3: TGTGCCAGCAGCTACCTCGGGGGCCCTGGGGCCAACGTCCTGACTTTC. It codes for CASSYLGGPGANVLTF.